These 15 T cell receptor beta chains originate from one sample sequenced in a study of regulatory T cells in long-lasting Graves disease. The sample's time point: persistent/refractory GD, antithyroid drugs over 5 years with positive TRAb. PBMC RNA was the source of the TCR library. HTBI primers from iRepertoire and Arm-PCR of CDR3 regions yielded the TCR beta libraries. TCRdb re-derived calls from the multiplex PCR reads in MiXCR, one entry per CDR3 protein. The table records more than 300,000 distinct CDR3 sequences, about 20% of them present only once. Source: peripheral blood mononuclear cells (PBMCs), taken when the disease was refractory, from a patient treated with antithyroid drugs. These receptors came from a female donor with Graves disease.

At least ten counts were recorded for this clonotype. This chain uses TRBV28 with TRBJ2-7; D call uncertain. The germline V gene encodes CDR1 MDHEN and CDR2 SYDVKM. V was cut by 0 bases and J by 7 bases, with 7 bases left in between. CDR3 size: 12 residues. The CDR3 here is CASSLWAREQYF. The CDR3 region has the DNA TGTGCCAGCAGTTTATGGGCTAGGGAGCAGTACTTC.

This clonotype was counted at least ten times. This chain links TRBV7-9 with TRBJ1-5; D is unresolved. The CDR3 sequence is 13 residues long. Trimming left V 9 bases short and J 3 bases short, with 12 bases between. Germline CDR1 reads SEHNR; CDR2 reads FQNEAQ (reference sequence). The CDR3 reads CASSSRDNQPQHF. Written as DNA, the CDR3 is TGTGCCAGTAGTTCACGCGACAATCAGCCCCAGCATTTT. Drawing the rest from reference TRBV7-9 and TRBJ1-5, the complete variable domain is DTGVSQNPRHKITKRGQNVTFRCDPISEHNRLYWYRQTLGQGPEFLTYFQNEAQLEKSRLLSDRFSAERPKGSFSTLEIQRTEQGDSAMYLCASSSRDNQPQHFGDGTRLSIL.

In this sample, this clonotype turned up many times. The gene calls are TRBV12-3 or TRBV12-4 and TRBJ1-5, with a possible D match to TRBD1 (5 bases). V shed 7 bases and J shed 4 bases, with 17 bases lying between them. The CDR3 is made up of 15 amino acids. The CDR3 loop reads CASMQGSLWNQPQHF. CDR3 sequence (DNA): TGTGCCAGCATGCAGGGTTCCCTATGGAATCAGCCCCAGCATTTT.

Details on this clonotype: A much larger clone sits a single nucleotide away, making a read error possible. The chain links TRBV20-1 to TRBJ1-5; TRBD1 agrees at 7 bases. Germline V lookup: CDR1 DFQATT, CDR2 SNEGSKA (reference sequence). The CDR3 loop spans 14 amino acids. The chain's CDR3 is CSAQNRGGNQPPHF. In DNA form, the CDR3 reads TGCAGTGCCCAAAACAGAGGGGGCAATCAGCCCCCGCATTTT.

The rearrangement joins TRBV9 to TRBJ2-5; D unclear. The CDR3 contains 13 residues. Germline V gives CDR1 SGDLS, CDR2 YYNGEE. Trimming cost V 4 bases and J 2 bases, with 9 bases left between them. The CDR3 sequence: CASSIRVQETQYF. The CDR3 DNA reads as TGTGCCAGCAGCATCCGGGTGCAAGAGACCCAGTACTTC.

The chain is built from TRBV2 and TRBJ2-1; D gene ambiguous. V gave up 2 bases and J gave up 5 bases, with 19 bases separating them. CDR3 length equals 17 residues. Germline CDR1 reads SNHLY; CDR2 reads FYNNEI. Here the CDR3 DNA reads TGTGCCAGCAGTGAATCAGTCGCTATGAATGTAAACAATGAGCAGTTCTTC. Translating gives CASSESVAMNVNNEQFF.

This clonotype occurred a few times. The CDR3, as DNA: TGCGCCAGCAGCCAAGATCGGGATGAAAAACTGTTTTTT. This encodes CASSQDRDEKLFF. This chain connects TRBV4-3 to TRBJ1-4; D remains ambiguous. In germline, CDR1 is LGHNA, CDR2 YSLEER. V was clipped by 0 bases and J by 6 bases, with 5 bases between them. The CDR3 consists of 13 residues.

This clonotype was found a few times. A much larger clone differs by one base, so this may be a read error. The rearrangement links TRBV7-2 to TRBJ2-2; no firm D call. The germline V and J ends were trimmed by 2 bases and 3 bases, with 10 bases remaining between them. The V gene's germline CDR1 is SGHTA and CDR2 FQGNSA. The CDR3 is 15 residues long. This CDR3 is CASSLRGSHTGELFF. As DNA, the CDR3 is TGTGCCAGCAGCTTACGAGGCAGTCACACCGGGGAGCTGTTTTTT.

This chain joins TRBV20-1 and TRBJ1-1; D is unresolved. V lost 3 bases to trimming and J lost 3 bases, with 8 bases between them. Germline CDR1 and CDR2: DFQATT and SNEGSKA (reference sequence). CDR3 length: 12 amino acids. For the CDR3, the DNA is TGCAGTGCTAGCCCTACCGACACTGAAGCTTTCTTT. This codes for CSASPTDTEAFF.

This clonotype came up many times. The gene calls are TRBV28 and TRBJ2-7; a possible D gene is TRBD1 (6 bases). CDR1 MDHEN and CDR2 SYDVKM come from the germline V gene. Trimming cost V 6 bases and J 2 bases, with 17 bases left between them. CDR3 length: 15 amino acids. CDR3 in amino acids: CASRPPSRGAYEQYF. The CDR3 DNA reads TGTGCCAGCAGACCGCCTAGCAGGGGAGCCTACGAGCAGTACTTC.

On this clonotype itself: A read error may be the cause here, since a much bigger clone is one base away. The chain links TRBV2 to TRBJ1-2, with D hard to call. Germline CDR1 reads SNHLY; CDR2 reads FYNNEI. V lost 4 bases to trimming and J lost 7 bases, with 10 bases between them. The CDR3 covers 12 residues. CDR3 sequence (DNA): TGTGCCAGCAGTGGGGGTAGCTGTGGCTACACCTTC. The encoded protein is CASSGGSCGYTF.

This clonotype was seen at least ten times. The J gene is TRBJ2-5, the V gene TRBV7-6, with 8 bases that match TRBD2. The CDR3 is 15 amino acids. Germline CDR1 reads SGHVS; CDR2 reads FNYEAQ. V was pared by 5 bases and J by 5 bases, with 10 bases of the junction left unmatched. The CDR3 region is CASSQTGLVLETQYF. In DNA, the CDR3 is TGTGCCAGCAGCCAAACGGGACTAGTTTTGGAGACCCAGTACTTC.

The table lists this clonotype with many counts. The CDR3 loop reads CASSTLAGAWYEQYF. CDR3 in DNA: TGTGCCAGCAGCACCCTAGCGGGAGCATGGTACGAGCAGTACTTC. This chain uses TRBV7-8 with TRBJ2-7; 10 nucleotides agree with TRBD2. V lost 5 bases and J lost 4; bases outside the gene matches: 8. The CDR3 runs to 15 residues. CDR1 SGHVS and CDR2 FQNEAQ come from the germline V gene.

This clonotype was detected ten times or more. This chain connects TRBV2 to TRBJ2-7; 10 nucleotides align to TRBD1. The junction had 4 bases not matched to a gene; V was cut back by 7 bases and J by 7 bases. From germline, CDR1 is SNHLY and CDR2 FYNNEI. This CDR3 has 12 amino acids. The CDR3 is CASTLDRGEQYF. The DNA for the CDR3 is TGTGCCAGCACCCTGGACAGGGGGGAGCAGTACTTC.

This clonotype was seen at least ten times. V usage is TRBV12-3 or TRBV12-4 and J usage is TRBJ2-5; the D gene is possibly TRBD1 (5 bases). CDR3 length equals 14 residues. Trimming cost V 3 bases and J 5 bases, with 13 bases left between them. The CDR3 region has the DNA TGTGCCAGCAGTTTCATATGGGGCTTTGAGACCCAGTACTTC. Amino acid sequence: CASSFIWGFETQYF.